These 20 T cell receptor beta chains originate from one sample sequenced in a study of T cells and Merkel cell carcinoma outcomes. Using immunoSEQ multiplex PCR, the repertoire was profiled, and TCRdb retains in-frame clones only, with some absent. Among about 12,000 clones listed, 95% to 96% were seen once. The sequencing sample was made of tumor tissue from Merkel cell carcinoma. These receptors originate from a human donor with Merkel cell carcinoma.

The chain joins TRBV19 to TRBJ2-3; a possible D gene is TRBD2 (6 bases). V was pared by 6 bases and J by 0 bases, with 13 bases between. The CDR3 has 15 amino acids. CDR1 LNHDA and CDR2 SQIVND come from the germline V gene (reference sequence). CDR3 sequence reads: CASRITGVSTDTQYF. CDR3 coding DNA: TGTGCCAGTAGAATAACGGGAGTGAGCACAGATACGCAGTATTTT.

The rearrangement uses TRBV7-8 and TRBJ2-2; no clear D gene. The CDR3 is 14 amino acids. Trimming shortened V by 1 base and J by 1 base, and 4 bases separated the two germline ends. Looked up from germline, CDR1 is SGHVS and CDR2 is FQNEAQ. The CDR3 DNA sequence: TGTGCCAGCAGCTTAGTGGTGAACACCGGGGAGCTGTTTTTT. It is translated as CASSLVVNTGELFF.

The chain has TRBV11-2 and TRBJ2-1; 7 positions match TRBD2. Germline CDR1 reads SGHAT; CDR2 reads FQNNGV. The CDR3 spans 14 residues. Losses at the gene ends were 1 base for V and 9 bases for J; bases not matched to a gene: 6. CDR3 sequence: CASSLGGGGFEQFF. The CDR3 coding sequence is TGTGCCAGCAGCTTAGGGGGGGGAGGCTTTGAGCAGTTCTTC.

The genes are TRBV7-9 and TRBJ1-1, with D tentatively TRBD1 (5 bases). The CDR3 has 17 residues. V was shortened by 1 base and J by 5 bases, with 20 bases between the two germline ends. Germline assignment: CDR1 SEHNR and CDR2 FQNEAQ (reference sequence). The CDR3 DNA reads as TGTGCCAGCAGCTTAGGGGGTGGTATTGGGGGATCGACTGAAGCTTTCTTT. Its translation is CASSLGGGIGGSTEAFF.

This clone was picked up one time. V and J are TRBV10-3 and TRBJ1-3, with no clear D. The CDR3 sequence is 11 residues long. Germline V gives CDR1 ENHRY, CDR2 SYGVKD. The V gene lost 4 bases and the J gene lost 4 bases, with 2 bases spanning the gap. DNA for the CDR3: TGTGCCATCAGTGGAGGAAACACCATATATTTT. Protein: CAISGGNTIYF.

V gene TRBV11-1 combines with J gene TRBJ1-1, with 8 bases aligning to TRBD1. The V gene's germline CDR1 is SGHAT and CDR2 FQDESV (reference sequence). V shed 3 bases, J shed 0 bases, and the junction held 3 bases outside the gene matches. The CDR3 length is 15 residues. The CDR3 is CASSLGQVMNTEAFF. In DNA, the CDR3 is TGTGCCAGCAGCTTGGGACAGGTCATGAACACTGAAGCTTTCTTT.

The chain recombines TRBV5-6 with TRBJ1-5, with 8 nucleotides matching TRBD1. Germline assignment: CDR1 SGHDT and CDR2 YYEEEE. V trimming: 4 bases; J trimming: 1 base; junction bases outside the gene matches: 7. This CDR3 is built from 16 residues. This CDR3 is CASSARTGKSNQPQHF. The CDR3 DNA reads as TGTGCCAGCAGCGCGAGGACAGGGAAGAGCAATCAGCCCCAGCATTTT.

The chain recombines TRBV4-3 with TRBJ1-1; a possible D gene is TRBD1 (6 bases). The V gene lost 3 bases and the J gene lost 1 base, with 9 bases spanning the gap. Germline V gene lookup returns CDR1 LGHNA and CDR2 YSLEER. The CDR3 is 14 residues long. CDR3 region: CASSQMTGNTEAFF. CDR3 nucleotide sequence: TGCGCCAGCAGCCAGATGACAGGGAACACTGAAGCTTTCTTT.

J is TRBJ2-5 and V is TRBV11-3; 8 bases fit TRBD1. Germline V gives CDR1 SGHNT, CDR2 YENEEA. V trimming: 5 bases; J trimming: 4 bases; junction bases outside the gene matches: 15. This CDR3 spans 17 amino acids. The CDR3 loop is CASSPSPRQGKVETQYF. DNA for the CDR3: TGTGCCAGCAGCCCCTCCCCGAGACAGGGGAAGGTAGAGACCCAGTACTTC.

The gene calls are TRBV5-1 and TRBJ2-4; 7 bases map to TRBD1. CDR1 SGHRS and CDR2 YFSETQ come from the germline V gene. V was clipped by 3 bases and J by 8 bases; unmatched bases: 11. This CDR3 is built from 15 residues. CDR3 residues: CASSSNTGTEDIQYF. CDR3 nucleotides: TGCGCCAGCAGCTCAAATACCGGGACAGAGGACATTCAGTACTTC. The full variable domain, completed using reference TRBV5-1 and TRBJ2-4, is KAGVTQTPRYLIKTRGQQVTLSCSPISGHRSVSWYQQTPGQGLQFLFEYFSETQRNKGNFPGRFSGRQFSNSRSEMNVSTLELGDSALYLCASSSNTGTEDIQYFGAGTRLSVL.

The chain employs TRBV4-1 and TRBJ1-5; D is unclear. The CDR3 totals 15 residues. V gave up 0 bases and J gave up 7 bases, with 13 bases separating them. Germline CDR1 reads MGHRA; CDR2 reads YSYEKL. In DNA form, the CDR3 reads TGCGCCAGCAGCCAAGAGGGCACCGTCAACCAGCCCCAGCATTTT. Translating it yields CASSQEGTVNQPQHF.

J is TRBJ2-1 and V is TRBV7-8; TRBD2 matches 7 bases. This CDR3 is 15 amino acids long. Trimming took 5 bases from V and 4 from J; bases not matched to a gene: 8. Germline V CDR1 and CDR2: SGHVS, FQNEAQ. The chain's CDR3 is CASSAEGRAYNEQFF. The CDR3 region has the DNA TGTGCCAGCAGCGCCGAGGGGAGGGCGTACAATGAGCAGTTCTTC.

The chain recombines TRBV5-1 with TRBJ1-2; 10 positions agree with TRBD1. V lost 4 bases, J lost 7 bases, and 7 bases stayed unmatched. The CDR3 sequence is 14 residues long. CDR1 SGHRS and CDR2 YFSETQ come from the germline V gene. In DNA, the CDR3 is TGCGCCAGCAGCACTGACAGGGGGCGGGTTGGCTACACCTTC. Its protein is CASSTDRGRVGYTF.

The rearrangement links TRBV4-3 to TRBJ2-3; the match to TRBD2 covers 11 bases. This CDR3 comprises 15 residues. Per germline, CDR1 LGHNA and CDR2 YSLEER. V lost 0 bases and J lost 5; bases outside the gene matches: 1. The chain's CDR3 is CASSQEGTSGDTQYF. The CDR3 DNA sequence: TGCGCCAGCAGCCAAGAAGGGACTAGCGGAGATACGCAGTATTTT.

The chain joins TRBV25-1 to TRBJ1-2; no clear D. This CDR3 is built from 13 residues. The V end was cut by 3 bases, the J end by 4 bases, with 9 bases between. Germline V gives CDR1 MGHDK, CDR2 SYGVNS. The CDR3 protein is CASSDEGGYGYTF. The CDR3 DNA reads TGTGCCAGCAGTGATGAGGGTGGCTATGGCTACACCTTC.

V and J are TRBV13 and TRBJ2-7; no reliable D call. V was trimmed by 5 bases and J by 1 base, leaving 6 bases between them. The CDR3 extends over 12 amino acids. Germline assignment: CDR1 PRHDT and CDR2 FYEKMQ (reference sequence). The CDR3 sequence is CASSGQSYEQYF. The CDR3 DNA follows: TGTGCCAGCAGCGGGCAGTCCTACGAGCAGTACTTC.

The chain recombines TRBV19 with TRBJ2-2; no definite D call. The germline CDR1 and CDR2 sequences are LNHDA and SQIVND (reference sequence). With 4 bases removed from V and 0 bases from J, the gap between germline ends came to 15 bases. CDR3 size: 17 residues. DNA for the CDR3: TGTGCCAGTAGTACCCTCGGGCCGAACGCGAACACCGGGGAGCTGTTTTTT. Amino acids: CASSTLGPNANTGELFF.

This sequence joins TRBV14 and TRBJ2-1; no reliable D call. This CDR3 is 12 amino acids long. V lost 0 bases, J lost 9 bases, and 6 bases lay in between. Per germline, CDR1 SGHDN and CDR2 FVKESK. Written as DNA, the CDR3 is TGTGCCAGCAGCCAAGATTATACTGAGCAGTTCTTC. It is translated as CASSQDYTEQFF. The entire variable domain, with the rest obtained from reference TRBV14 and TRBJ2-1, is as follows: EAGVTQFPSHSVIEKGQTVTLRCDPISGHDNLYWYRRVMGKEIKFLLHFVKESKQDESGMPNNRFLAERTGGTYSTLKVQPAELEDSGVYFCASSQDYTEQFFGPGTRLTVL.

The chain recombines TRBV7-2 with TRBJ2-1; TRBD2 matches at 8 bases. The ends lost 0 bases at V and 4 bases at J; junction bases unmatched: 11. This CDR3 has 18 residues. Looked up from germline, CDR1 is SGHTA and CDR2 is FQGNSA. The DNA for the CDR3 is TGTGCCAGCAGCTTAGCCCCCCATAGCGGGATAATATACAATGAGCAGTTCTTC. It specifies CASSLAPHSGIIYNEQFF.

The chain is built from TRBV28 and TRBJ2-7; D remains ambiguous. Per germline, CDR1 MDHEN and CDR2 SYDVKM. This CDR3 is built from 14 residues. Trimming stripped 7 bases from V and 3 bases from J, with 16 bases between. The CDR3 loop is CASTLGGDVYEQYF. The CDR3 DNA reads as TGTGCCAGCACCTTGGGTGGTGACGTCTACGAGCAGTACTTC.